The 31 T cell receptor beta chains below were found in one sample sequenced in a study of regulatory T cells in long-lasting Graves disease. Described time point: newly diagnosed GD, antithyroid drugs for less than 3 months. TCR sequences were obtained from RNA taken from PBMCs. Arm-PCR of CDR3 regions and iRepertoire HTBI primers were the basis on which TCR beta libraries were built. TCRdb re-analysed the multiplex PCR reads in MiXCR, keeping a single row per CDR3 protein. The table has about 530,000 distinct CDR3 sequences, 15% to 20% seen once. These data are also associated with another study on T cells in Graves' hyperthyroidism and ophthalmopathy.

Sequences were derived from peripheral blood mononuclear cells (PBMCs), sampled at new diagnosis, from a patient treated with antithyroid drugs. These TCRs come from a woman aged 35-65 years with Graves disease.

The rearrangement links TRBV28 to TRBJ1-1, with D possibly matching TRBD1 (5 bases). In germline, CDR1 is MDHEN, CDR2 SYDVKM. V gave up 5 bases and J gave up 3 bases, with 19 bases separating them. The CDR3 is 16 amino acids. The CDR3 nucleotides read TGTGCCAGCAGTAACCAGGGAGGCAGGAGGGACACTGAAGCTTTCTTT. This encodes CASSNQGGRRDTEAFF. The full variable domain, in which reference TRBV28 and TRBJ1-1 provide the parts outside the CDR3, is DVKVTQSSRYLVKRTGEKVFLECVQDMDHENMFWYRQDPGLGLRLIYFSYDVKMKEKGDIPEGYSVSREKKERFSLILESASTNQTSMYLCASSNQGGRRDTEAFFGQGTRLTVV.

V gene TRBV4-1 combines with J gene TRBJ1-5, with a weak D call TRBD1 (5 bases). Trimming removed 0 bases from V and 0 bases from J, with 9 bases in between. The CDR3 covers 16 residues. CDR1 and CDR2 from the germline V gene are MGHRA and YSYEKL. The CDR3 sequence is CASSQERGDSNQPQHF. The CDR3 nucleotides read TGCGCCAGCAGCCAAGAACGGGGGGATAGCAATCAGCCCCAGCATTTT.

This sequence joins TRBV19 and TRBJ1-1, with D perhaps TRBD1 (6 bases). The CDR3 is 14 amino acids. Per the germline V gene, CDR1 is LNHDA and CDR2 is SQIVND (reference sequence). V lost 3 bases to trimming and J lost 3 bases, with 11 bases between them. CDR3 amino acids: CASSMGNRDTEAFF. The CDR3 nucleotides are TGTGCCAGTAGTATGGGGAACAGGGACACTGAAGCTTTCTTT. Full variable domain (remainder filled in from reference TRBV19 and TRBJ1-1): DGGITQSPKYLFRKEGQNVTLSCEQNLNHDAMYWYRQDPGQGLRLIYYSQIVNDFQKGDIAEGYSVSREKKESFPLTVTSAQKNPTAFYLCASSMGNRDTEAFFGQGTRLTVV.

V is TRBV3-1 and J is TRBJ1-5; 8 positions agree with TRBD1. J was trimmed by 5 bases and V by 4 bases; bases with no gene match: 4. CDR1 LGHDT and CDR2 YNNKEL come from the germline V gene (reference sequence). CDR3 length equals 14 residues. This chain's CDR3 is CASSPGGGYQPQHF. The DNA for the CDR3 is TGTGCCAGCAGCCCAGGGGGCGGCTATCAGCCCCAGCATTTT.

The CDR3: CASSTGTGGLYEQYF. The CDR3, as DNA: TGCGCCAGCAGCACCGGGACAGGGGGCCTATACGAGCAGTACTTC. The V and J genes are TRBV10-2 and TRBJ2-7; 12 bases fit TRBD1. From germline, CDR1 is WSHSY and CDR2 SAAADI. This CDR3 has 15 residues. Unmatched junction bases numbered 7, after V lost 6 bases and J lost 4 bases.

The rearrangement uses TRBV24-1 and TRBJ2-3; D might be TRBD2 (7 bases). V was trimmed by 7 bases and J by 4 bases, leaving 11 bases between them. From germline, CDR1 is KGHDR and CDR2 SFDVKD. The CDR3 runs to 13 residues. CDR3 sequence (DNA): TGTGCCACCAGGGGGGGGGGCCCAGATACGCAGTATTTT. It yields the protein CATRGGGPDTQYF.

This clonotype was found a few times. The chain uses TRBV5-1 and TRBJ2-3, with D maybe TRBD1 (5 bases). Germline-derived CDR1 and CDR2 are SGHRS and YFSETQ. This CDR3 has 14 amino acids. Deletions cut 3 bases from V and 4 bases from J, with 12 bases between. The CDR3 here is CASSSSLGADTQYF. In DNA, the CDR3 is TGCGCCAGCAGCTCTTCCCTAGGGGCAGATACGCAGTATTTT.

At least ten counts were recorded for this clonotype. This sequence joins TRBV6-1 and TRBJ1-1; 10 bases are shared with TRBD1. From germline, CDR1 is MNHNS and CDR2 SASEGT. The CDR3 is 15 amino acids. Unmatched junction bases numbered 9, after V lost 5 bases and J lost 6 bases. The CDR3 region is CASSKDRGLTAEAFF. The CDR3 region has the DNA TGTGCCAGCAGTAAAGACAGGGGGCTGACTGCTGAAGCTTTCTTT.

The chain combines TRBV28 with TRBJ2-7; 10 bases match TRBD1. Germline CDR1 is MDHEN and CDR2 is SYDVKM. Trimming took 5 bases from V and 5 from J; bases not matched to a gene: 6. The CDR3 length is 14 residues. This CDR3 is CASSHGTGADEQYF. The CDR3 DNA sequence: TGTGCCAGCAGTCACGGGACAGGGGCCGACGAGCAGTACTTC.

The chain recombines TRBV2 with TRBJ1-2; TRBD1 aligns across 8 bases. V trimming: 6 bases; J trimming: 2 bases; junction bases outside the gene matches: 14. Germline CDR1 SNHLY, CDR2 FYNNEI. This CDR3 is built from 17 residues. The CDR3 loop is CASRGVDRDFRNYGYTF. The CDR3 DNA reads as TGTGCCAGCAGGGGGGTGGACAGGGATTTCCGAAACTATGGCTACACCTTC.

The chain is built from TRBV28 and TRBJ1-1, with TRBD1 matching over 12 bases. Trimming at V came to 7 bases and at J to 5 bases, leaving 8 bases not matched to a gene. The length of the CDR3 is 15 residues. Per the germline V gene, CDR1 is MDHEN and CDR2 is SYDVKM. The CDR3 loop reads CASTRDRGRGTEAFF. CDR3 nucleotides: TGTGCCAGCACCCGGGACAGGGGGCGAGGTACTGAAGCTTTCTTT.

This clonotype was seen more than once but under ten times. The chain combines TRBV11-2 with TRBJ2-7; D not certain. This CDR3 has 15 residues. The V gene lost 5 bases and the J gene lost 4 bases, with 18 bases spanning the gap. From germline, CDR1 is SGHAT and CDR2 FQNNGV. The CDR3 DNA reads TGTGCCAGCAGCCCAAGCTGGGTTTTAGGGTACGAGCAGTACTTC. It translates to CASSPSWVLGYEQYF.

This clonotype was picked up many times. The chain uses TRBV19 and TRBJ1-5; 7 bases line up with TRBD1. Unmatched junction bases numbered 10, after V lost 3 bases and J lost 2 bases. Looked up from germline, CDR1 is LNHDA and CDR2 is SQIVND (reference sequence). The CDR3 contains 17 residues. This chain's CDR3 is CASSIYGQGVGNQPQHF. The CDR3 nucleotides are TGTGCCAGTAGTATTTACGGGCAGGGGGTCGGCAATCAGCCCCAGCATTTT.

This clonotype was detected ten times or more. The rearrangement joins TRBV5-1 to TRBJ1-2; a weak D match, TRBD1 (5 bases). V was pared by 2 bases and J by 8 bases, with 13 bases between. Germline lookup yields CDR1 SGHRS and CDR2 YFSETQ. The CDR3 consists of 13 residues. The CDR3 coding sequence is TGCGCCAGCAGCTTCAGGGAGTTTGGGGGCTACACCTTC. This translates into CASSFREFGGYTF.

Of note for this clonotype: An end of the junction does not agree with germline; a read error may underlie this. This rearrangement joins TRBV12-3 or TRBV12-4 to TRBJ1-2; the D is unclear. The length of the CDR3 is 12 residues. CDR3 loop: CASSLTGGGYAF. The CDR3 region has the DNA TGTGCCAGCAGTTTAACCGGTGGAGGCTACGCCTTC.

The chain employs TRBV12-3 or TRBV12-4 and TRBJ2-4; D possibly corresponds to TRBD1 (6 bases). This CDR3 comprises 13 residues. V gave up 3 bases and J gave up 9 bases, with 12 bases separating them. The DNA of the CDR3 is TGTGCCAGCAGTTTGACAGGATCAGGCATTCAGTACTTC. Translated, it gives CASSLTGSGIQYF.

In its sample, this clonotype was seen many times. The chain combines TRBV20-1 with TRBJ2-5; 10 nucleotides match TRBD2. J gave up 4 bases and V 6 bases, and 8 bases lay outside the gene matches. The CDR3 contains 14 residues. The V gene's germline CDR1 is DFQATT and CDR2 SNEGSKA (reference sequence). The DNA of the CDR3 is TGCAGTGCCTTAAGCGGGGGGGCCGGAGAGACCCAGTACTTC. The encoded protein is CSALSGGAGETQYF.

The chain couples TRBV7-9 to TRBJ2-7, with 7 bases fitting TRBD2. The CDR3 consists of 14 residues. Trimming removed 9 bases from V and 2 bases from J; junction bases left unmatched: 10. The germline CDR1 and CDR2 sequences are SEHNR and FQNEAQ (reference sequence). The CDR3 DNA reads TGTGCCAGTAGTATAGCGGGCGGGACCTACGAGCAGTACTTC. Protein sequence: CASSIAGGTYEQYF.

The J gene is TRBJ1-2, the V gene TRBV19; 9 nucleotides match TRBD1. The CDR3 loop spans 16 amino acids. Germline assignment: CDR1 LNHDA and CDR2 SQIVND (reference sequence). Trimming removed 5 bases from V and 5 bases from J; junction bases left unmatched: 12. This CDR3 is CASSVLGGQGTYGYTF. DNA for the CDR3: TGTGCCAGTAGTGTCCTTGGGGGACAGGGCACGTATGGCTACACCTTC.

Ten or more counts support this clonotype. The rearrangement joins TRBV3-1 to TRBJ1-1; D not certain. The CDR3 consists of 11 residues. Germline values: CDR1 LGHDT, CDR2 YNNKEL (reference sequence). V shed 3 bases and J shed 6 bases, with 5 bases lying between them. CDR3 amino acids: CASSQLSEAFF. CDR3 nucleotide sequence: TGTGCCAGCAGCCAGTTGTCTGAAGCTTTCTTT.

The chain has TRBV29-1 and TRBJ1-1, with D unresolved. Trimming took off 0 bases at V and 3 bases at J, with 11 bases between the two ends. The germline gives CDR1 SQVTM, CDR2 ANQGSEA. The CDR3 is 14 amino acids. In DNA, the CDR3 is TGCAGCGTTGAAGATCTTCCGGGTGACACTGAAGCTTTCTTT. This translates into CSVEDLPGDTEAFF.

CDR3 region: CSAPDRARDSNEKLFF. CDR3 DNA: TGCAGTGCTCCCGACAGGGCTCGGGATTCTAATGAAAAACTGTTTTTT. The chain joins TRBV20-1 to TRBJ1-4, with 7 bases aligning to TRBD1. The junction had 12 bases not matched to a gene; V was cut back by 5 bases and J by 3 bases. CDR1 and CDR2 from the germline V gene are DFQATT and SNEGSKA (reference sequence). This CDR3 spans 16 amino acids.

This clonotype has at least ten counts. The chain uses TRBV14 and TRBJ2-1; possibly TRBD1 for D (6 bases). The CDR3 totals 17 residues. Germline-derived CDR1 and CDR2 are SGHDN and FVKESK. The V end lost 0 bases, the J end lost 2 bases, and 14 bases lay between the germline ends. DNA for the CDR3: TGTGCCAGCAGCCAAGATTTGGGGACACACACCTACAATGAGCAGTTCTTC. It specifies CASSQDLGTHTYNEQFF. The full variable domain, rest sourced from reference TRBV14 and TRBJ2-1, is EAGVTQFPSHSVIEKGQTVTLRCDPISGHDNLYWYRRVMGKEIKFLLHFVKESKQDESGMPNNRFLAERTGGTYSTLKVQPAELEDSGVYFCASSQDLGTHTYNEQFFGPGTRLTVL.

To note about this clonotype: Given a much more abundant clone one base away, this may be a read error. The gene calls are TRBV2 and TRBJ2-7; no definite D call. Germline V gives CDR1 SNHLY, CDR2 FYNNEI. The CDR3 sequence is 11 residues long. In DNA form, the CDR3 reads TGTGCCAACAGTCCGTACACCGAGCAGTACTTC. Translation gives CANSPYTEQYF.

This clonotype appeared many times. The V call is TRBV10-3, the J call TRBJ2-7; 10 bases agree with TRBD1. V dropped 6 bases and J dropped 6; count of bases not matched to a gene: 2. Germline CDR1 ENHRY, CDR2 SYGVKD. The CDR3 consists of 12 residues. The CDR3 sequence is CAIRGTGAEQYF. For the CDR3, the DNA is TGTGCCATCAGGGGGACAGGGGCCGAGCAGTACTTC.

This clonotype was counted between two and nine times. The chain employs TRBV12-3 or TRBV12-4 and TRBJ2-1; the D gene could be TRBD1 or TRBD2 (5 bases each). This CDR3 has 14 amino acids. Trimming removed 11 bases from V and 0 bases from J, with 14 bases in between. CDR3 bases: TGTGCCGGCGTGAAGGGGACCTCCTACAATGAGCAGTTCTTC. Translated: CAGVKGTSYNEQFF.

Many counts were recorded for this clonotype. The chain has TRBV7-2 and TRBJ1-5, with 7 bases matching TRBD1. V lost 4 bases to trimming and J lost 5 bases; unmatched junction nucleotides: 5. CDR1 is SGHTA, CDR2 FQGNSA, per germline. CDR3 length: 14 amino acids. Here the CDR3 DNA reads TGTGCCAGCAGCTCGGACAGGTTTTATCAGCCCCAGCATTTT. Protein: CASSSDRFYQPQHF.

V usage is TRBV5-1 and J usage is TRBJ1-1, with a possible D match to TRBD1 (5 bases). The CDR3 has 17 residues. Germline CDR1 SGHRS, CDR2 YFSETQ. Between the trimmed V and J ends, which lost 0 bases and 3 bases, there was a span of 18 bases. The DNA for the CDR3 is TGCGCCAGCAGCTTGGTTCTGTTGGGAGGGGAGGACACTGAAGCTTTCTTT. Amino acids: CASSLVLLGGEDTEAFF.

This clonotype was detected a few times. The V gene is TRBV14, the J gene TRBJ1-1; 8 positions agree with TRBD1. There are 17 residues in the CDR3. Trimming cost V 4 bases and J 3 bases; bases outside gene matches: 13. Per the germline V gene, CDR1 is SGHDN and CDR2 is FVKESK. DNA of the CDR3: TGTGCCAGCAGCCCCTGGACAGGGTCCCATACAGACACTGAAGCTTTCTTT. Amino acids: CASSPWTGSHTDTEAFF. The entire variable domain, with the rest obtained from reference TRBV14 and TRBJ1-1, is as follows: EAGVTQFPSHSVIEKGQTVTLRCDPISGHDNLYWYRRVMGKEIKFLLHFVKESKQDESGMPNNRFLAERTGGTYSTLKVQPAELEDSGVYFCASSPWTGSHTDTEAFFGQGTRLTVV.

This clonotype appeared a few times. The chain combines TRBV20-1 with TRBJ1-1; no reliable D call. The germline V and J ends were trimmed by 6 bases and 1 base, with 6 bases remaining between them. The germline V gene encodes CDR1 DFQATT and CDR2 SNEGSKA (reference sequence). The length of the CDR3 is 11 residues. The CDR3 nucleotides are TGCAGTGCGAAGTCGAACACTGAAGCTTTCTTT. Its protein product is CSAKSNTEAFF.

This clonotype has a handful of counts. The rearrangement joins TRBV4-1 to TRBJ2-1, with D unclear. The germline CDR1 and CDR2 sequences are MGHRA and YSYEKL. The CDR3 is made up of 14 amino acids. The V gene lost 2 bases and the J gene lost 3 bases, with 8 bases spanning the gap. CDR3 sequence (DNA): TGCGCCAGCAGCCAACCTGTGGGCTACAATGAGCAGTTCTTC. The encoded protein is CASSQPVGYNEQFF.